This T cell receptor (beta chain) was profiled in a study of blood T cell repertoires in COVID-19 (TCRdb year 2020). Regarding the study in general: Collaborator samples came from the United States, Italy and Spain and covered acute and convalescent phases of COVID-19. The repertoires were released in a freely available public database intended as a resource for research on the immune response to SARS-CoV-2. HLA class I and class II types, where available, came from metadata supplied by the sample provider rather than from assay-based typing. The material from the prospective study consisted of cDNA or gDNA derived from T cells, B-cell-depleted T cells, or PBMCs. The sample metadata nearly always contained a de-identified subject ID, COVID-19 status, age in years and sex. Deeply sampled blood TCRbeta repertoires from subjects exposed to, actively infected with, or recovered from COVID-19 were included in the dataset. The samples were drawn from the first 160 participants of the ongoing ImmuneRACE study and from under 1,500 subjects provided by 6 global collaborators. The research as a whole found: How much clinical and demographic metadata was included differed by source and by participant, and the metadata was provided uncurated.

TCRbeta CDR3 regions were amplified from genomic DNA using the immunoSEQ Assay, a bias-controlled multiplex PCR. The paper's processing steps were these. Within the assay, amplification of reference gene primers was used to estimate how many nucleated cells each sample contained. To quantify the absolute abundance of each unique TCRbeta CDR3 rearrangement, sequence reads were collapsed and filtered. For each sample, productive Simpson clonality was calculated as the square root of Simpson's diversity index over productive rearrangements. Sourced from immuneACCESS, this table was stored by TCRdb with only in-frame sequences that have V and J called. A share of the clones is absent; for the studies checked, an unresolved V gene accounts for under half, and the remainder has no known explanation. That table is the source of V, J and clone size, and D and trimming were worked out from the DNA. In this sample the table shows fewer than 150,000 clones, roughly 86% of which occur a single time. The top ten clonotypes cover about 18% of the sample.

Another Seattle source contributed samples from volunteer blood donors who had recovered from COVID-19. Each collaborating institution followed its own protocols to collect whole blood in K2EDTA tubes. Collaborator samples were shipped for TCRbeta analysis as frozen whole blood, isolated PBMCs, or DNA extracted from either sample type. Relative to germline, V is missing 3 bases and J is missing 0 bases, with 3 bases of the junction outside any gene match. The germline V gene yields SGDLS for CDR1 and YYNGEE for CDR2. From its cysteine to its phenylalanine, the CDR3 spans 15 amino acids. Just the 45-base CDR3 DNA is kept, in frame starting at base 1. This clone was detected only once. Its antigen is not yet known. No clone much larger than this one lies a single base away; base qualities are absent.

The sequence is built from TRBV9 and TRBJ1-1; 9 bases in the middle match TRBD1. The sequenced material came from peripheral blood. This TCR derives from a woman aged 45-65 years who had recovered from COVID-19. The CDR3 has the sequence CASSGGTGLNTEAFF. In nucleotide form, the sequence is TGTGCCAGCAGCGGGGGGACAGGGTTGAACACTGAAGCTTTCTTT. The full variable domain, completed from the reference TRBV9 and TRBJ1-1 proteins outside the CDR3, reads DSGVTQTPKHLITATGQRVTLRCSPRSGDLSVYWYQQSLDQGLQFLIQYYNGEERAKGNILERFSAQQFPDLHSELNLSSLELGDSALYFCASSGGTGLNTEAFFGQGTRLTVV.